The 18 T cell receptor beta chains in this list originate from one sample, sequenced in a study of Tregs in tolerant kidney transplant recipients. Using immunoSEQ multiplex PCR, the repertoire was profiled, and TCRdb retains in-frame clones only, with some absent. The sample holds about 81,000 clones, 90% to 95% seen once. Recipients received nonmyeloablative bone marrow transplants from related graft donors, with transient mixed chimerism. Specimen: CD4+ T cells from blood (PBMCs), collected 24 months after the transplant. Receptors originate from a human patient who received a combined kidney and bone marrow transplant. T cells may partly derive from the graft donor.

The chain recombines TRBV19 with TRBJ2-3; D may be TRBD2 (7 bases). Germline CDR1 and CDR2: LNHDA and SQIVND (reference sequence). The CDR3 runs to 16 residues. V was shortened by 6 bases and J by 4 bases, with 20 bases between the two germline ends. The CDR3 DNA follows: TGTGCCAGTAGAAAGGGGGGGGCTCTTATTCCAGATACGCAGTATTTT. This translates into CASRKGGALIPDTQYF. The full variable domain, in which reference TRBV19 and TRBJ2-3 provide the parts outside the CDR3, is DGGITQSPKYLFRKEGQNVTLSCEQNLNHDAMYWYRQDPGQGLRLIYYSQIVNDFQKGDIAEGYSVSREKKESFPLTVTSAQKNPTAFYLCASRKGGALIPDTQYFGPGTRLTVL.

The CDR3 spells CASSPGQGAGYGYTF. CDR3 DNA: TGTGCCAGCTCACCGGGACAGGGGGCTGGCTATGGCTACACCTTC. The rearrangement joins TRBV18 to TRBJ1-2; 12 nucleotides line up with TRBD1. The length of the CDR3 is 15 residues. CDR1 and CDR2 (germline): KGHSH, LQKENI. V was clipped by 3 bases and J by 4 bases; unmatched bases: 3.

The V and J genes are TRBV10-3 and TRBJ1-1, with TRBD1 matching 10 bases. The V gene end was trimmed by 3 bases and the J gene end by 0 bases; junction bases not matched to a gene: 7. In germline, CDR1 is ENHRY, CDR2 SYGVKD. CDR3 length: 17 residues. Written as DNA, the CDR3 is TGTGCCATCAGTGAAGGTGGGACAGGGGTTATGAACACTGAAGCTTTCTTT. Its translation: CAISEGGTGVMNTEAFF.

V usage is TRBV11-3 and J usage is TRBJ1-2; D call uncertain. V lost 4 bases and J lost 1, with 10 bases in between. The V gene's germline CDR1 is SGHNT and CDR2 YENEEA. CDR3 length: 14 amino acids. The CDR3 sequence: CASSSNALNYGYTF. CDR3 coding DNA: TGTGCCAGCAGCTCGAACGCACTTAACTATGGCTACACCTTC.

In the case of this clone: An end of the junction differs from the germline gene, which may be a read error. This chain links TRBV9 with TRBJ2-3; the match to TRBD2 covers 8 bases. This CDR3 has 14 residues. Germline-derived CDR1 and CDR2 are SGDLS and YYNGEE. The CDR3 region is CASTVLAGTDTQYF. The DNA of the CDR3 is TGTGCCAGCACCGTACTAGCGGGCACAGATACGCAGTATTTT.

The gene calls are TRBV29-1 and TRBJ1-3; D possibly corresponds to TRBD1 (5 bases). The CDR3 sequence is 12 residues long. The V and J ends lost 7 bases and 0 bases respectively, with 7 bases between them. Germline V gene data show CDR1 as SQVTM and CDR2 as ANQGSEA. The CDR3 bases are TGCAGCGGACAGATCTCTGGAAACACCATATATTTT. Protein sequence: CSGQISGNTIYF.

The chain employs TRBV5-1 and TRBJ2-7, with a possible D match to TRBD2 (6 bases). The CDR3 is made up of 15 amino acids. Trimming removed 0 bases from V and 4 bases from J, with 14 bases in between. From germline, CDR1 is SGHRS and CDR2 YFSETQ. The CDR3, as DNA: TGCGCCAGCAGCTTGGGTACTAGCAGCAATTACGAGCAGTACTTC. Residues: CASSLGTSSNYEQYF.

The V call is TRBV13, the J call TRBJ1-1; 7 bases line up with TRBD1. The length of the CDR3 is 16 residues. Germline lookup yields CDR1 PRHDT and CDR2 FYEKMQ (reference sequence). The ends lost 4 bases at V and 0 bases at J; junction bases unmatched: 8. The CDR3 coding sequence is TGTGCCAGCAGCTCAACCAGACAGGGACTGAACACTGAAGCTTTCTTT. Translated, it gives CASSSTRQGLNTEAFF.

The chain combines TRBV6-4 with TRBJ2-3; the match to TRBD2 covers 7 bases. CDR3 size: 14 residues. CDR1 and CDR2 from the germline V gene are MRHNA and SNTAGT. After removal of 4 bases from V and 1 base from J, the junction contained 2 bases not matched to a gene. CDR3 region: CASSVAGGTDTQYF. DNA for the CDR3: TGTGCCAGCAGTGTGGCGGGGGGCACAGATACGCAGTATTTT.

V usage is TRBV5-1 and J usage is TRBJ2-2; no clear D. V gave up 0 bases and J gave up 2 bases, with 11 bases separating them. The CDR3 length is 16 residues. The germline gives CDR1 SGHRS, CDR2 YFSETQ. The DNA for the CDR3 is TGCGCCAGCAGCTTGGTGGTGACATTAAACACCGGGGAGCTGTTTTTT. This sequence encodes CASSLVVTLNTGELFF.

The V and J genes are TRBV4-2 and TRBJ1-1; tentatively, D is TRBD1 (6 bases). V dropped 2 bases and J dropped 0 bases, with 10 bases sitting between them. Germline V CDR1 and CDR2: LGHNA, YNFKEQ. This CDR3 has 15 residues. CDR3 protein: CASSQRGGMNTEAFF. In DNA form, the CDR3 reads TGTGCCAGCAGCCAAAGGGGGGGAATGAACACTGAAGCTTTCTTT.

The table lists this clone with a count of one. The chain links TRBV5-8 to TRBJ1-2; D might be TRBD1 (6 bases). This CDR3 is built from 14 residues. CDR1 SGHTS and CDR2 YDEGEE come from the germline V gene. The V and J ends lost 4 bases and 4 bases respectively, with 14 bases between them. The chain's CDR3 is CASSGPQGIYGYTF. CDR3 DNA: TGTGCCAGCAGCGGACCGCAGGGGATCTATGGCTACACCTTC.

J is TRBJ1-5 and V is TRBV7-2; no reliable D call. The CDR3 totals 16 residues. The V and J ends lost 1 base and 3 bases respectively, with 13 bases between them. Germline-derived CDR1 and CDR2 are SGHTA and FQGNSA. CDR3 loop: CASSLGFSVPNQPQHF. CDR3 coding DNA: TGTGCCAGCAGCTTAGGGTTCTCGGTTCCCAATCAGCCCCAGCATTTT.

This sequence joins TRBV28 and TRBJ1-2, with 8 bases that match TRBD1. The CDR3 is made up of 15 amino acids. J gave up 3 bases and V 0 bases, and 3 bases lay outside the gene matches. From germline, CDR1 is MDHEN and CDR2 SYDVKM. The CDR3 nucleotides read TGTGCCAGCAGTTTATGGGACAGGGCGTACTATGGCTACACCTTC. This encodes CASSLWDRAYYGYTF.

CDR3 in DNA: TGCGCCAGCAGCGTTGGGACTGTTCCAGCGAACACCGGGGAGCTGTTTTTT. This codes for CASSVGTVPANTGELFF. The gene calls are TRBV5-1 and TRBJ2-2, with a weak D call TRBD2 (6 bases). Germline V gives CDR1 SGHRS, CDR2 YFSETQ. The CDR3 covers 17 residues. With 4 bases removed from V and 0 bases from J, the gap between germline ends came to 16 bases.

The rearrangement uses TRBV4-2 and TRBJ2-5; D is possibly TRBD1 (6 bases). The germline V gene encodes CDR1 LGHNA and CDR2 YNFKEQ. The CDR3 extends over 14 amino acids. Trimming stripped 1 base from V and 2 bases from J, with 8 bases between. The DNA of the CDR3 is TGTGCCAGCAGCCAAGGACAGGCGCAAGAGACCCAGTACTTC. Translated, it gives CASSQGQAQETQYF.

V is TRBV30 and J is TRBJ1-1; the D gene is possibly TRBD1 (6 bases). Germline assignment: CDR1 GTSNPN and CDR2 SVGIG (reference sequence). The ends were cut back, 2 bases at V and 1 base at J, with 17 bases in the middle. This CDR3 is 16 amino acids long. In DNA form, the CDR3 reads TGTGCCTGGAGTACGACAGGCTACAAACGGAACACTGAAGCTTTCTTT. Protein sequence: CAWSTTGYKRNTEAFF.

The chain combines TRBV7-8 with TRBJ2-7; 12 positions match TRBD2. Germline CDR1 and CDR2: SGHVS and FQNEAQ. V shed 5 bases and J 1 base; nucleotides not matched to a gene: 15. The CDR3 totals 19 residues. CDR3 coding DNA: TGTGCCAGCAGCCCAAGGCCCGCCAAGACTAGCGGGGGATCCTACGAGCAGTACTTC. It is translated as CASSPRPAKTSGGSYEQYF.